Included here is one T cell receptor beta chain sequence, with context. Its antigen specificity is not known. The sample holds no much larger clone one base away, and base qualities are not on file. These data originate in a study of T cell changes during pregnancy in multiple sclerosis (dated by TCRdb to 2018 to 2020). Looking at the study overall: The study looked at changes in the T cell repertoire across pregnancy in women with multiple sclerosis.

Receptor libraries were prepared by the immunoSEQ multiplex PCR assay. The immuneACCESS repertoire file appears here via TCRdb, limited to in-frame rearrangements. These files lack a portion of the clones; in checked studies, under half of the deficit traces to unresolved V genes, and the cause of the others is not known. In this sample the table shows approximately 64,000 clones, less than 95% of which occur a single time. The biggest ten clones account for more than 2% of the sample. Trimming takes 4 bases from V and 1 base from J, and the germline ends sit 16 bases apart. The cysteine opens and the phenylalanine closes a CDR3 of 16 amino acids. The entry retains the CDR3 DNA only, 48 bases that are in frame from base 1.

The sequence derives from a female donor in good health, enrolled as a control in a pregnancy study. Here the sequenced sample was peripheral blood, taken in the second trimester of pregnancy. This sequence uses TRBV6-7 and TRBJ1-1, and TRBD1 may be the D gene, going by 6 matching bases. TRBV6-7 is reported as an ORF; its role is uncertain. This receptor carries the CDR3 CASSSPPGHKNTEAFF. The nucleotide sequence is TGTGCCAGCAGTTCCCCTCCGGGACATAAGAACACTGAAGCTTTCTTT.